Each of the 14 T cell receptor beta chains below was sequenced from the same sample in a study of T cells in Graves' hyperthyroidism and ophthalmopathy. Amplification yielded TCR beta CDR3 regions, with RNA transcripts as the source. TCR CDR3 underwent first-round RT-PCR with the HTBI primer set. TCRdb re-called the multiplex PCR reads through MiXCR, storing one row per CDR3 protein. The sample carries a few hundred thousand distinct CDR3 sequences, about half recorded once. The specimen sequenced was peripheral blood or thyroid tissue (not recorded which). Receptor source: a woman aged 18-29 years with Graves' hyperthyroidism.

The V call is TRBV24-1, the J call TRBJ2-5; 10 bases line up with TRBD1. The CDR3 loop spans 16 amino acids. Germline values: CDR1 KGHDR, CDR2 SFDVKD. CDR3 in amino acids: CSISGSTGGEWETQYF. The DNA for the CDR3 is TGTTCCATCAGTGGCTCGACAGGGGGCGAATGGGAGACCCAGTACTTC.

The CDR3 protein is CASSPWGTGLNQPQHF. The CDR3 bases are TGTGCCAGCAGTCCCTGGGGGACAGGCCTCAATCAGCCCCAGCATTTT. The V and J genes are TRBV12-3 or TRBV12-4 and TRBJ1-5; 8 nucleotides agree with TRBD1. Unmatched junction bases numbered 9, after V lost 5 bases and J lost 3 bases. CDR3 length: 16 residues.

This clonotype was seen only a few times. The gene calls are TRBV6-5 and TRBJ1-1, with TRBD1 identical over 8 bases. The V and J ends lost 0 bases and 5 bases, in that order; junction bases with no gene match: 5. The CDR3 is made up of 15 amino acids. Germline-derived CDR1 and CDR2 are MNHEY and SVGAGI. CDR3 sequence: CASSYSTGAYTEAFF. CDR3 coding DNA: TGTGCCAGCAGTTACTCGACAGGGGCTTATACTGAAGCTTTCTTT.

V and J are TRBV7-3 and TRBJ2-4, with a tentative D call TRBD2 (6 bases). Trimming removed 5 bases at V and 0 bases at J, with 11 bases between. The CDR3 covers 15 residues. Germline CDR1 reads SGHTA; CDR2 reads FQGTGA. The CDR3 protein is CASSHSGLAKNIQYF. CDR3 in DNA: TGTGCCAGCAGCCATAGCGGACTAGCCAAAAACATTCAGTACTTC. The full variable domain, its missing parts supplied by reference TRBV7-3 and TRBJ2-4, is GAGVSQTPSNKVTEKGKYVELRCDPISGHTALYWYRQSLGQGPEFLIYFQGTGAADDSGLPNDRFFAVRPEGSVSTLKIQRTERGDSAVYLCASSHSGLAKNIQYFGAGTRLSVL.

This chain uses TRBV12-5 with TRBJ1-3; maybe TRBD1 (5 bases). V was shortened by 3 bases and J by 0 bases, with 12 bases between the two germline ends. Germline assignment: CDR1 LGHNT and CDR2 FRNRAP. CDR3 length equals 16 residues. CDR3 loop: CASGLGTAVSGNTIYF. CDR3 nucleotide sequence: TGTGCTAGTGGTTTAGGGACGGCAGTCTCTGGAAACACCATATATTTT.

This clonotype was seen a handful of times. The V and J genes are TRBV4-1 and TRBJ1-5; 7 bases are a match to TRBD1. CDR3 length: 15 residues. V shed 1 base and J 5 bases; nucleotides not matched to a gene: 5. Germline V gene sequence: CDR1 MGHRA, CDR2 YSYEKL. The CDR3 loop is CASSQARGGYQPQHF. In DNA, the CDR3 is TGCGCCAGCAGCCAAGCCAGGGGGGGCTATCAGCCCCAGCATTTT.

In its sample, this clonotype was seen a few times. V and J are TRBV5-5 and TRBJ2-1; D unresolved. CDR1 is SGHKS and CDR2 is YYEKEE in the germline V gene (reference sequence). The CDR3 loop spans 11 amino acids. Trimming left V 2 bases short and J 10 bases short, with 7 bases between. Written as DNA, the CDR3 is TGTGCCAGCAGCTTCCCGGACGAGCAGTTCTTC. Protein sequence: CASSFPDEQFF.

In regard to this clonotype: Mismatch with germline at one junction end may stem from a read error. This chain joins TRBV2 and TRBJ2-2, with a possible D match to TRBD2 (5 bases). CDR1 is SNHLY and CDR2 is FYNNEI in the germline V gene. The CDR3 has 12 amino acids. CDR3 DNA sequence: TGTGCCAGCAGTGAGAGGGCCGGGGAGCCGTTTTTT. Its protein product is CASSERAGEPFF.

Remarks on this clonotype: Mismatch with germline at one junction end may stem from a read error. The V and J genes are TRBV19 and TRBJ2-7; TRBD2 is a possible D gene (6 bases). The germline gives CDR1 LNHDA, CDR2 SQIVND (reference sequence). This CDR3 has 16 residues. The CDR3 sequence is CASSGGDSLGQPQHYF. In DNA form, the CDR3 reads TGTGCCAGTAGTGGAGGGGACTCACTGGGGCAGCCCCAGCATTACTTC.

This clonotype was detected many times. The CDR3 loop is CASSLAGWGAHEQYF. CDR3 nucleotide sequence: TGTGCCAGCAGCCTGGCAGGTTGGGGGGCCCACGAGCAGTACTTC. V gene TRBV7-2 combines with J gene TRBJ2-7; D may correspond to TRBD1 or TRBD2 (6 bases each). Germline CDR1 is SGHTA and CDR2 is FQGNSA. The CDR3 is 15 amino acids. Trimming took 5 bases from V and 5 from J, leaving 19 bases between them.

On this clonotype: It may be a read error: a sequence one base away is much more abundant. Given the absence of the conserved phenylalanine or tryptophan at the CDR3 end, a read error is likely. The V and J genes are TRBV7-3 and TRBJ1-1; the D is unclear. Germline CDR1 is SGHTA and CDR2 is FQGTGA. This CDR3 has 14 residues. V was trimmed by 2 bases and J by 4 bases, leaving 11 bases between them. The CDR3 DNA reads as TGTGCCAGCAGCTTAGGCCAAGGACGCACTGAAGCTTTCCTT. It encodes CASSLGQGRTEAFL.

This clonotype was found a few times. The rearrangement uses TRBV5-4 and TRBJ2-5, with 7 positions matching TRBD1. The CDR3 covers 17 residues. After removal of 5 bases from V and 1 base from J, the junction contained 14 bases not matched to a gene. Germline CDR1 SGHNT, CDR2 YYREEE (reference sequence). The CDR3 loop is CASSSKTGTDFQETQYF. CDR3 nucleotides: TGTGCCAGCAGTTCAAAAACCGGGACAGATTTCCAAGAGACCCAGTACTTC.

This sequence joins TRBV20-1 and TRBJ2-1, with D possibly TRBD2 on 5 matching bases. The CDR3 covers 12 residues. The germline V gene has CDR1 DFQATT and CDR2 SNEGSKA (reference sequence). Between the trimmed V and J ends, which lost 6 bases and 4 bases, there was a span of 10 bases. The CDR3 reads CSAFERYNEQFF. In DNA, the CDR3 is TGCAGTGCATTTGAGCGGTACAATGAGCAGTTCTTC.

At least ten counts were recorded for this clonotype. This chain uses TRBV20-1 with TRBJ2-2, with TRBD1 matching over 9 bases. Trimming removed 0 bases from V and 5 bases from J; junction bases left unmatched: 7. Germline V gene data show CDR1 as DFQATT and CDR2 as SNEGSKA (reference sequence). This CDR3 contains 16 residues. The CDR3 loop reads CSAREGTGYRTGELFF. The DNA of the CDR3 is TGCAGTGCTAGAGAGGGGACAGGGTACAGGACCGGGGAGCTGTTTTTT.